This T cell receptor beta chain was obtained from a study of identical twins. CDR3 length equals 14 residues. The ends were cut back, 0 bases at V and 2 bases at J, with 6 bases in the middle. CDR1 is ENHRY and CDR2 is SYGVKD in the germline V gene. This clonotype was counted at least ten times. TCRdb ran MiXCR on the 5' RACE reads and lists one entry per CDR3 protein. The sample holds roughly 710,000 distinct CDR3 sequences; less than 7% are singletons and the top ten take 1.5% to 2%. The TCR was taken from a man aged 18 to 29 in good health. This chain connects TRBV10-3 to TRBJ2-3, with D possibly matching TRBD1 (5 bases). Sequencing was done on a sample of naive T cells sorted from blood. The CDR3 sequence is CAISESRVTDTQYF. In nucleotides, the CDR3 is TGTGCCATCAGTGAGTCCAGGGTCACAGATACGCAGTATTTT.